The 5 T cell receptor beta chains below were found in one sample sequenced in a study of CD8 T cells in ankylosing spondylitis. TCRdb ran MiXCR on the 5' RACE reads and lists one entry per CDR3 protein. The sample holds a few hundred thousand distinct CDR3 sequences, 10% seen once. Sequencing input: blood, either unsorted or a sorted T cell fraction (not recorded which). These receptors originate from a male donor with ankylosing spondylitis or in good health (not recorded which).

This clonotype was detected many times. V is TRBV20-1 and J is TRBJ2-7; D perhaps matches TRBD2 (6 bases). CDR3 length equals 15 residues. Germline-derived CDR1 and CDR2 are DFQATT and SNEGSKA (reference sequence). V lost 4 bases, J lost 0 bases, and 16 bases lay in between. The CDR3: CSATKTSVSSYEQYF. CDR3 bases: TGCAGTGCTACGAAGACTAGTGTGAGCTCCTACGAGCAGTACTTC.

This clonotype was found a few times. The CDR3 DNA follows: TGTGCCAGCAGTTTCCTTACCCCCGGGGAGACCCAGTACTTC. Translation: CASSFLTPGETQYF. This rearrangement joins TRBV6-5 to TRBJ2-5; no firm D call. Trimming took off 4 bases at V and 5 bases at J, with 14 bases between the two ends. The CDR3 totals 14 residues. Germline CDR1 reads MNHEY; CDR2 reads SVGAGI.

This clonotype was seen many times. The genes are TRBV4-2 and TRBJ2-1; D may be TRBD2 (6 bases). The CDR3 totals 19 residues. Trimming shortened V by 4 bases and J by 6 bases, and 28 bases separated the two germline ends. Germline V CDR1 and CDR2: LGHNA, YNFKEQ. CDR3 in amino acids: CASSLGRGAWGPESNEQFF. The DNA for the CDR3 is TGTGCCAGCAGCCTAGGACGCGGGGCCTGGGGCCCTGAGAGCAATGAGCAGTTCTTC.

The chain couples TRBV14 to TRBJ2-7; D ambiguous. V was trimmed by 4 bases and J by 1 base, leaving 8 bases between them. CDR3 length: 13 residues. Germline V CDR1 and CDR2: SGHDN, FVKESK. The CDR3 nucleotides are TGTGCCAGCAGCCGGGAAGTATCCTACGAGCAGTACTTC. It encodes CASSREVSYEQYF.

The table lists this clonotype with many counts. The rearrangement joins TRBV2 to TRBJ2-5, with a weak D call TRBD2 (5 bases). This CDR3 contains 13 residues. With 7 bases removed from V and 2 bases from J, the gap between germline ends came to 11 bases. The germline V gene encodes CDR1 SNHLY and CDR2 FYNNEI. CDR3 bases: TGTGCCAGCATAGTGGAGGTTCAAGAGACCCAGTACTTC. It codes for CASIVEVQETQYF.